What follows describes a single T cell receptor (beta chain). This clonotype is classified as medium-sized (0.01 to 0.1%). Its antigen is unknown. Base qualities are missing; no much larger clone stands one base away. The protocol used for the library was RACE. Sequencing relied on a NextSeq 500. During library preparation, unique molecular identifiers were attached to individual cDNA molecules so that TCRs could be counted in a quantitative, reproducible way. The study's processing was this. A median of approximately 100,000 TCRs per sample was observed, with a range of about 23,224 to 690,600. The Decombinator software suite was used to annotate the V, J and CDR3 of the TCR reads. For the PS versus PT1 abundance plots, all samples were subsampled to the same number of TCRs (28,000). TCRs were defined as expanded if absent before sensitization and observed at least eight times at the 2-week time point. Using fastp at Q25 and MiXCR, TCRdb reprocessed the public reads and kept productive beta chains. Entries that share a CDR3 protein sequence are merged under the most common genes and DNA. These V and J calls derive from TCRdb rather than the authors' analysis. This sample holds about 52,000 distinct CDR3 sequences; approximately 10% were observed only once. The top ten constitute approximately 9.7% of the sample.

This entry belongs to a study of human T cells and chemical hapten exposure (dated by TCRdb to the early 2020s). Background for the entire study: For sensitization, 2% DPC in acetone was applied to an approximately 2 cm by approximately 2 cm area of upper inner arm skin. Both TCR alpha and TCR beta chains were sequenced from each blood RNA sample. The mostly female patient cohort included alopecia areata with under or over 50% scalp involvement, alopecia totalis and alopecia universalis. Patch testing was performed on the upper back with Finn chambers containing 0.01% DPC, and the patch tests were scored after 6 days according to International Contact Dermatitis Research Group standards. The study tracked peripheral blood TCR repertoire changes in vivo during primary and secondary sensitization to the hapten diphenylcyclopropenone (DPC) in alopecia patients. The libraries were sequenced as a pool, and the TCR yield per sample differed mostly because of small variations in library volumes within the pool. Weekly therapeutic DPC doses were additionally applied to the scalp of patients throughout the approximately 24-week study period. For TCR sequencing, blood came from twenty-nine alopecia patients at anywhere from one to four time points (pre-sensitization, 2, 6 and 24 weeks). Patient blood was sampled pre-sensitization (week 0) and at 2, 6 and about 24 weeks after DPC sensitization. What the work shows at the level of the full study, not this receptor alone: Compared with pre-sensitization or healthy control sets, expanded TCRs formed significantly more large CDR3 similarity clusters, which is consistent with antigen-driven responses. DPC sensitization did not change the number of TCRs with a frequency above 1 in 1000, and there was no evidence of changes in global repertoire structure. Repeated subsampling changed both the strength of the expansion versus patch-test correlation and the threshold at which that correlation became significant. Because all patients had alopecia, a presumed autoimmune disease, the immune response of the patients might differ from that of healthy individuals. A positive correlation was found between the number of PT1 expanded TCRs and patch test score, with significance reached at thresholds 8, 16 and 32 but not 4.

The label giving this sample's time point can be read as: pre-sensitization, week 0. The label giving this sample's treatment or condition can be read as: therapeutic diphenylcyclopropenone sensitization with weekly scalp DPC. Total RNA was extracted from unfractionated whole blood that had been collected in Tempus Blood RNA tubes. At every patch-test visit, the blood draw took place before the patch test was put on. To be eligible, patients had to be aged 18 to 70, diagnosed with alopecia and judged suitable for DPC therapy, while pregnant patients were excluded. The germline V gene (reference sequence) specifies MNHEY as CDR1 and SMNVEV as CDR2. Counted from cysteine to phenylalanine, this CDR3 has 16 amino acids. This entry keeps only the CDR3 DNA: 48 bases, framed from base 1. V and J are truncated by 4 bases and 3 bases respectively, leaving an intervening sequence of 17 bases.

This receptor was identified in a woman aged 25 to 39 with alopecia areata. Some clones in this sample may be carry-over from other donors' samples. The rearranged segments are TRBV27 and TRBJ2-3, with no reliable assignment of the D segment. The starting material was whole blood, obtained in connection with sensitization to the hapten diphenylcyclopropenone (DPC). The CDR3 region has the sequence CASSSHSIRRTDTQYF. The DNA sequence is TGTGCCAGCAGTTCACACTCAATAAGGCGGACAGATACGCAGTATTTT.